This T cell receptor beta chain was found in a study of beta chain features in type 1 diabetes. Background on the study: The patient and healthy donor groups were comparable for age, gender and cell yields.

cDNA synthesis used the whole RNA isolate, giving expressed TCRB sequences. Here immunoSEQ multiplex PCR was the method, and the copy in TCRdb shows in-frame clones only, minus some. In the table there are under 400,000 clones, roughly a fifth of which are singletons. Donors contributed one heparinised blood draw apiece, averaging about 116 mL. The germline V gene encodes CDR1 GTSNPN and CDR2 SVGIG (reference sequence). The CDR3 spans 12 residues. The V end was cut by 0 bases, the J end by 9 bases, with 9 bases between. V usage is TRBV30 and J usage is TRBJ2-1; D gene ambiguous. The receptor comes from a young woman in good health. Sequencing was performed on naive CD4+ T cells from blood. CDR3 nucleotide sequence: TGTGCCTGGAGTGTAATGGAGAGTGAGCAGTTCTTC. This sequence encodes CAWSVMESEQFF. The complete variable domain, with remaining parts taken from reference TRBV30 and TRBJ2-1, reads SQTIHQWPATLVQPVGSPLSLECTVEGTSNPNLYWYRQAAGRGLQLLFYSVGIGQISSEVPQNLSASRPQDRQFILSSKKLLLSDSGFYLCAWSVMESEQFFGPGTRLTVL.